Listed below are T cell receptor beta chains from one sample, sequenced in a study of vaccination and CD4 T cells after COVID-19. TCRdb itself ran the PCR reads through MiXCR, one entry per CDR3 protein. This repertoire shows 7,000 to 7,500 distinct CDR3 sequences, about 32% found once; its top ten account for 29%. These receptors lack a known antigen. Sequencing input: CD4+ T cells from blood, cultured in vitro. The receptors were sampled from a human donor in good health. Both conserved end residues are part of each CDR3. Fields, in order: J gene, clone size, V gene, D gene, CDR3 protein, CDR3 DNA. A D gene is named only where the DNA matches it firmly. A row's size may be missing; if present it is once, few, many or a size class.

TRBJ2-2	NA	TRBV11-2	TRBD2	CASSLVAGGTGELFF	TGTGCCAGCAGCTTAGTAGCGGGAGGTACCGGGGAGCTGTTTTTT
TRBJ1-1	few	TRBV7-3	NA	CASSFGGDTEAFF	TGTGCCAGCAGCTTCGGGGGAGACACTGAAGCTTTCTTT
TRBJ2-1	NA	TRBV11-2	NA	CASSLVLVAYNEQFF	TGTGCCAGCAGCTTAGTACTAGTCGCCTACAATGAGCAGTTCTTC
TRBJ1-1	NA	TRBV24-1	NA	CATSDGNTEAFF	TGTGCCACCAGTGATGGTAACACTGAAGCTTTCTTT
TRBJ2-3	few	TRBV20-1	NA	CSATRDSGDTQYF	TGCAGTGCTACCCGGGACTCTGGAGATACGCAGTATTTT
TRBJ1-2	NA	TRBV18	NA	CASSPELKNYGYTF	TGTGCCAGCTCACCGGAGTTGAAAAACTATGGCTACACCTTC
TRBJ1-2	few	TRBV29-1	NA	CSATTRHGYTF	TGCAGCGCGACCACCCGTCATGGCTACACCTTC
TRBJ1-1	few	TRBV19	TRBD1	CASRTGGEGTEAFF	TGTGCCAGTAGGACAGGGGGCGAGGGAACTGAAGCTTTCTTT
TRBJ1-2	medium-sized	TRBV6-5	TRBD1	CASSYRTGTVYGYTF	TGTGCCAGCAGTTACCGCACCGGGACAGTCTATGGCTACACCTTC
TRBJ1-1	NA	TRBV30	TRBD1	CAWSVRWTGGVGTEAFF	TGTGCCTGGAGTGTACGATGGACAGGCGGGGTGGGCACTGAAGCTTTCTTT
TRBJ2-7	NA	TRBV6-5	NA	CASSYSGPYEQYF	TGTGCCAGCAGTTACTCGGGGCCCTACGAGCAGTACTTC
TRBJ1-2	NA	TRBV5-1	NA	CASSLEGEGGYTF	TGCGCCAGCAGCTTGGAAGGGGAGGGTGGCTACACCTTC
TRBJ2-2	few	TRBV11-2	TRBD1	CASSLRRRQGSNTGELFF	TGTGCCAGCAGCTTAAGGCGGAGACAGGGGTCGAACACCGGGGAGCTGTTTTTT
TRBJ1-2	medium-sized	TRBV19	NA	CASSTPRNPYGYTF	TGTGCCAGTAGTACTCCACGGAACCCATATGGCTACACCTTC
TRBJ1-1	NA	TRBV2	NA	CASSKEFSWAEAFF	TGTGCCAGCAGTAAGGAGTTTTCATGGGCTGAAGCTTTCTTT
TRBJ2-3	NA	TRBV12-3/TRBV12-4	TRBD1	CASSLAGQGVDTQYF	TGTGCCAGCAGTTTAGCGGGACAGGGAGTGGATACGCAGTATTTT
TRBJ1-5	NA	TRBV6-1	NA	CASSEALRVEQPQHF	TGTGCCAGCAGTGAAGCGCTTCGGGTGGAGCAGCCCCAGCATTTT
TRBJ1-2	NA	TRBV5-8	NA	CASSYGQEGYGYTF	TGTGCCAGCAGCTATGGACAAGAGGGCTATGGCTACACCTTC
TRBJ1-1	NA	TRBV7-2	NA	CASSLVWTEAFF	TGTGCCAGCAGCTTAGTTTGGACTGAAGCTTTCTTT
TRBJ2-2	few	TRBV7-6	NA	CATNKGSNTGELFF	TGTGCCACTAATAAGGGTTCGAACACCGGGGAGCTGTTTTTT
TRBJ2-3	few	TRBV19	NA	CASSMQGTDTQYF	TGTGCCAGTAGTATGCAGGGCACAGATACGCAGTATTTT
TRBJ2-3	NA	TRBV27	NA	CASSPLRQGGITDTQYF	TGTGCCAGCAGTCCACTTCGACAGGGAGGGATCACAGATACGCAGTATTTT
TRBJ1-1	NA	TRBV30	NA	CAALQGFDTEAFF	TGTGCCGCCCTACAGGGATTCGACACTGAAGCTTTCTTT
TRBJ2-2	NA	TRBV20-1	NA	CSARSRNGELFF	TGCAGTGCTAGAAGCAGGAACGGGGAGCTGTTTTTT
TRBJ1-1	NA	TRBV5-8	NA	CASSPFRTNTEAFF	TGTGCCAGCAGCCCCTTTAGGACTAACACTGAAGCTTTCTTT